One and the same sample provided the 16 T cell receptor beta chains below, sequenced in a study of T cells in Graves' hyperthyroidism and ophthalmopathy. The CDR3 regions of TCR beta were amplified from RNA transcripts. Carried out on the TCR CDR3, a first-round RT-PCR used the HTBI primer set. TCRdb re-called the multiplex PCR reads with MiXCR, one entry per CDR3 protein. Among approximately 600,000 distinct CDR3 sequences listed, approximately 15% were seen once. The sample was blood. The receptors stem from a woman aged 30 to 39 with Graves' hyperthyroidism that later progressed to Graves' ophthalmopathy.

This clonotype was counted at least ten times. This chain connects TRBV20-1 to TRBJ2-7, with D possibly being TRBD1 or TRBD2 (6 bases each). Trimming stripped 4 bases from V and 6 bases from J, with 22 bases between. Germline V CDR1 and CDR2: DFQATT, SNEGSKA (reference sequence). The CDR3 runs 15 residues. Written as DNA, the CDR3 is TGCAGTGCTAAATTTGGGGGGCCGATTTCTGGCGAGCAGTACTTC. This sequence encodes CSAKFGGPISGEQYF.

This clonotype has at least ten counts. The CDR3 reads CAWRVTGGDGYTF. In nucleotides, the CDR3 is TGTGCCTGGAGAGTGACAGGGGGCGATGGCTACACCTTC. The V and J genes are TRBV30 and TRBJ1-2; 10 positions match TRBD1. Germline CDR1 is GTSNPN and CDR2 is SVGIG (reference sequence). Trimming took 3 bases from V and 6 from J; bases not matched to a gene: 4. This CDR3 is built from 13 residues.

This clonotype was seen at least ten times. The chain employs TRBV6-1 and TRBJ2-1; the match to TRBD2 covers 12 bases. The CDR3 has 16 amino acids. Germline CDR1 reads MNHNS; CDR2 reads SASEGT. V trimming: 3 bases; J trimming: 6 bases; junction bases outside the gene matches: 6. CDR3 loop: CASSEGLLAGGNEQFF. The DNA of the CDR3 is TGTGCCAGCAGTGAGGGACTACTAGCGGGAGGCAATGAGCAGTTCTTC.

This clonotype was recorded many times. The chain recombines TRBV11-2 with TRBJ2-1; 9 bases map to TRBD1. In germline, CDR1 is SGHAT, CDR2 FQNNGV. V shed 5 bases and J 9 bases; nucleotides not matched to a gene: 8. This CDR3 has 14 residues. The CDR3 spells CASSDRDRVGEQFF. The CDR3 bases are TGTGCCAGCAGCGACCGGGACAGGGTTGGTGAGCAGTTCTTC.

This clonotype was seen only a few times. The chain links TRBV4-1 to TRBJ2-5; D gene ambiguous. Germline V gene sequence: CDR1 MGHRA, CDR2 YSYEKL. Trimming left V 2 bases short and J 5 bases short, with 6 bases between. This CDR3 is built from 12 residues. The CDR3 nucleotides are TGCGCCAGCAGCCAACCCCTCGAGACCCAGTACTTC. Protein product: CASSQPLETQYF.

The CDR3 nucleotides are TGTGCCAGCAGACGGACTAGCGGGAGAAATAACGGGGAGCTGTTTTTT. This gives the protein CASRRTSGRNNGELFF. The chain combines TRBV7-2 with TRBJ2-2; 13 bases line up with TRBD2. J lost 7 bases, V lost 6 bases, and 8 bases had no gene match. Germline values: CDR1 SGHTA, CDR2 FQGNSA. The CDR3 sequence is 16 residues long.

A remark on this clonotype: A much larger clone is a single base away; this may be a read error. The chain uses TRBV18 and TRBJ1-2; D not certain. The ends were cut back, 3 bases at V and 1 base at J, with 9 bases in the middle. This CDR3 has 14 amino acids. CDR1 and CDR2 (germline): KGHSH, LQKENI. CDR3: CASSPSPDNYGYTF. DNA for the CDR3: TGTGCCAGCTCACCGTCCCCGGATAACTATGGCTACACCTTC.

This clonotype was observed a handful of times. V and J are TRBV6-1 and TRBJ1-5; 7 positions agree with TRBD1. Germline CDR1 is MNHNS and CDR2 is SASEGT. The CDR3 loop spans 15 amino acids. With 5 bases clipped from V and 1 base from J, the junction kept 5 bases outside the gene matches. As DNA, the CDR3 is TGTGCCAGCAGTCAAGACAGGGTGAGCAATCAGCCCCAGCATTTT. Protein sequence: CASSQDRVSNQPQHF.

This rearrangement joins TRBV27 to TRBJ2-1, with D unresolved. The ends were cut back, 4 bases at V and 5 bases at J, with 12 bases in the middle. This CDR3 has 14 amino acids. CDR1 and CDR2 (germline): MNHEY, SMNVEV (reference sequence). The CDR3 DNA follows: TGTGCCAGCAGTTACAGTCACGGAGACAATGAGCAGTTCTTC. It codes for CASSYSHGDNEQFF.

Regarding this clonotype: A much larger clone differs from this one at a single base, so this may be a read error. The rearrangement joins TRBV11-3 to TRBJ2-1; D gene ambiguous. The CDR3 runs to 13 residues. Germline V gene data show CDR1 as SGHNT and CDR2 as YENEEA. The CDR3 region has the DNA TGCGCCAGCAGCTTTGACGTTTACAGTGAGCAGTTCTTC. Translated, it gives CASSFDVYSEQFF.

This clonotype was seen repeatedly, ten times or more. V usage is TRBV24-1 and J usage is TRBJ2-3; D unresolved. The V gene lost 3 bases and the J gene lost 4 bases, with 7 bases spanning the gap. Per germline, CDR1 KGHDR and CDR2 SFDVKD. The CDR3 totals 13 residues. The CDR3 bases are TGTGCCACCAGTGATACTATTCCAGATACGCAGTATTTT. It yields the protein CATSDTIPDTQYF.

This clonotype was seen only a few times. The chain has TRBV27 and TRBJ2-1; D possibly corresponds to TRBD2 (6 bases). CDR1 is MNHEY, CDR2 SMNVEV, per germline (reference sequence). The V and J ends lost 5 bases and 4 bases respectively, with 9 bases between them. The CDR3 has 13 amino acids. CDR3 DNA sequence: TGTGCCAGCAGTCTGGACTATTACAATGAGCAGTTCTTC. As protein: CASSLDYYNEQFF.

This clonotype occurred many times. The chain combines TRBV7-9 with TRBJ2-5, with no clear D. V was pared by 3 bases and J by 4 bases, with 18 bases between. The germline V gene encodes CDR1 SEHNR and CDR2 FQNEAQ (reference sequence). This CDR3 is 16 amino acids long. The DNA of the CDR3 is TGTGCCAGCAGCTTTTTTAGGGTCACGGATTCAGAGACCCAGTACTTC. Protein: CASSFFRVTDSETQYF.

The chain is built from TRBV19 and TRBJ2-5, with TRBD2 matching over 10 bases. The ends lost 1 base at V and 6 bases at J; junction bases unmatched: 8. This CDR3 region has 16 residues. Germline assignment: CDR1 LNHDA and CDR2 SQIVND (reference sequence). The CDR3 is CASSIGVSSGRKTQYF. DNA of the CDR3: TGTGCCAGTAGTATAGGGGTCAGTAGCGGGAGGAAGACCCAGTACTTC.

This clonotype was recorded a few times. V and J are TRBV12-3 or TRBV12-4 and TRBJ2-6; 7 bases are shared with TRBD2. V lost 1 base, J lost 2 bases, and 5 bases stayed unmatched. This CDR3 comprises 17 residues. The CDR3 bases are TGTGCCAGCAGTTTAGGCCCCCGGGGGGCTGGGGCCAACGTCCTGACTTTC. It is translated as CASSLGPRGAGANVLTF.

As for this clonotype: A read error may be the cause here, since a much bigger clone is one base away. V is TRBV12-5 and J is TRBJ1-6; D unclear. Trimming left V 6 bases short and J 6 bases short, with 15 bases between. This CDR3 spans 15 amino acids. The germline V gene encodes CDR1 LGHNT and CDR2 FRNRAP. This CDR3 reads CASGVGWAPNSPLHF. CDR3 sequence (DNA): TGTGCTAGTGGCGTTGGATGGGCTCCTAATTCACCCCTCCACTTT.